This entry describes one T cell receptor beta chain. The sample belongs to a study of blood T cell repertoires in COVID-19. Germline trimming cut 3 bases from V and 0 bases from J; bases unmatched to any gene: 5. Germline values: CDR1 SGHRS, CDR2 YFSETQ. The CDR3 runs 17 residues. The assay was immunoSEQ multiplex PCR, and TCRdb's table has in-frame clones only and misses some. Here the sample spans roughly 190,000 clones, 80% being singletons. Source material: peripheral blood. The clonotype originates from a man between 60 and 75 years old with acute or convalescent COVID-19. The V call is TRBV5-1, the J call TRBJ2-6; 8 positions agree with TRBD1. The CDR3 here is CASSWGQVRSGANVLTF. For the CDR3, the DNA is TGCGCCAGCAGCTGGGGACAGGTCCGCTCTGGGGCCAACGTCCTGACTTTC.